What follows are 32 T cell receptor beta chains derived from one specimen sequenced in a study of cytomegalovirus exposure and HLA in healthy donors. The method was immunoSEQ multiplex PCR; TCRdb's version includes in-frame clones alone and lacks a portion of them. The table includes fewer than 400,000 clones, roughly 88% detected once. Sample: PBMCs. These receptors were collected from a man younger than 45 in good health and CMV-seronegative.

The gene calls are TRBV7-2 and TRBJ1-2; the D gene is possibly TRBD1 (5 bases). The CDR3 spans 15 residues. CDR1 and CDR2 (germline): SGHTA, FQGNSA. Deletions cut 3 bases from V and 6 bases from J, with 17 bases between. The CDR3 DNA is TGTGCCAGCAGCTTCAGGGAAGTTGCCTTGAATGGCTACACCTTC. Protein product: CASSFREVALNGYTF.

The V and J genes are TRBV7-8 and TRBJ1-6; 8 bases align to TRBD1. Germline lookup yields CDR1 SGHVS and CDR2 FQNEAQ. CDR3 length: 16 amino acids. V shed 5 bases and J 0 bases; nucleotides not matched to a gene: 3. The CDR3 here is CASSLTGGSYNSPLHF. CDR3 in DNA: TGTGCCAGCAGCCTCACAGGGGGCTCCTATAATTCACCCCTCCACTTT.

This chain connects TRBV11-2 to TRBJ2-1; 15 bases are shared with TRBD2. From germline, CDR1 is SGHAT and CDR2 FQNNGV. V dropped 4 bases and J dropped 7; count of bases not matched to a gene: 5. This CDR3 region has 16 residues. CDR3 loop: CASSWTSGGAVNEQFF. In DNA form, the CDR3 reads TGTGCCAGCAGCTGGACTAGCGGGGGGGCCGTAAATGAGCAGTTCTTC.

This clone was seen a few times. The chain combines TRBV19 with TRBJ2-1, with TRBD2 matching over 7 bases. Germline V gene sequence: CDR1 LNHDA, CDR2 SQIVND (reference sequence). The ends lost 3 bases at V and 10 bases at J; junction bases unmatched: 18. This CDR3 spans 17 amino acids. CDR3 protein: CASSMESLAALEGEQFF. For the CDR3, the DNA is TGTGCCAGTAGTATGGAAAGTCTAGCGGCCTTAGAGGGAGAGCAGTTCTTC.

This rearrangement joins TRBV19 to TRBJ1-1; a possible D gene is TRBD1 (6 bases). V dropped 5 bases and J dropped 4 bases, with 17 bases sitting between them. The CDR3 sequence is 15 residues long. Per germline, CDR1 LNHDA and CDR2 SQIVND (reference sequence). CDR3: CASSSEGRGATEAFF. CDR3 nucleotide sequence: TGTGCCAGTAGTTCTGAGGGTCGGGGGGCCACTGAAGCTTTCTTT.

The chain has TRBV10-3 and TRBJ1-2; 9 bases agree with TRBD1. CDR1 and CDR2 from the germline V gene are ENHRY and SYGVKD. The length of the CDR3 is 15 residues. V lost 6 bases to trimming and J lost 4 bases; unmatched junction nucleotides: 9. CDR3 amino acids: CAIRGQTGGVYGYTF. Here the CDR3 DNA reads TGTGCCATCAGGGGACAGACAGGGGGGGTCTATGGCTACACCTTC.

This chain links TRBV2 with TRBJ2-1; 7 bases match TRBD1. Trimming took 3 bases from V and 10 from J; bases not matched to a gene: 9. CDR3 length: 14 residues. Germline CDR1 reads SNHLY; CDR2 reads FYNNEI. CDR3 in amino acids: CASSDRDRFEEQFF. Here the CDR3 DNA reads TGTGCCAGCAGTGATAGGGACAGATTCGAAGAGCAGTTCTTC.

This chain connects TRBV7-9 to TRBJ2-7, with D maybe TRBD2 (7 bases). The CDR3 length is 15 residues. V was pared by 4 bases and J by 2 bases, with 15 bases between. Germline V lookup: CDR1 SEHNR, CDR2 FQNEAQ (reference sequence). The CDR3 region is CASSSLLGGPYEQYF. CDR3 in DNA: TGTGCCAGCAGCTCCCTTCTGGGGGGGCCCTACGAGCAGTACTTC.

This clone was seen a handful of times. This chain links TRBV30 with TRBJ1-6; D not resolved. Per the germline V gene, CDR1 is GTSNPN and CDR2 is SVGIG (reference sequence). This CDR3 contains 15 residues. V was trimmed by 4 bases and J by 0 bases, leaving 10 bases between them. CDR3 coding DNA: TGTGCCTGGACGGCGACAAGCTCCTATAATTCACCCCTCCACTTT. Its translation is CAWTATSSYNSPLHF.

V and J are TRBV10-2 and TRBJ1-6; D call uncertain. Germline CDR1 is WSHSY and CDR2 is SAAADI. V lost 0 bases and J 0 bases, leaving 18 bases between the germline ends. This CDR3 is 20 amino acids long. The CDR3 region is CASSESRGLTWRSYNSPLHF. CDR3 nucleotides: TGCGCCAGCAGTGAGTCGAGAGGTCTAACCTGGCGCTCCTATAATTCACCCCTCCACTTT.

J is TRBJ2-7 and V is TRBV29-1, with a possible D match to TRBD2 (6 bases). Germline CDR1 is SQVTM and CDR2 is ANQGSEA. V was cut by 0 bases and J by 7 bases, with 19 bases left in between. The CDR3 runs to 15 residues. DNA of the CDR3: TGCAGCGTTGAAGATCGTGGAGGGACCAGTTTGGAGCAGTACTTC. Protein: CSVEDRGGTSLEQYF.

The sample holds a few counts of this clone. The chain links TRBV27 to TRBJ2-7; 12 nucleotides line up with TRBD2. Germline CDR1 reads MNHEY; CDR2 reads SMNVEV (reference sequence). This CDR3 contains 13 residues. Unmatched junction bases numbered 4, after V lost 7 bases and J lost 6 bases. In DNA, the CDR3 is TGTGCCAGCACAACGGGACTAGCGGGCGAGCAGTACTTC. Translating it yields CASTTGLAGEQYF.

V usage is TRBV7-9 and J usage is TRBJ2-7, with D perhaps TRBD1 (6 bases). Germline V lookup: CDR1 SEHNR, CDR2 FQNEAQ (reference sequence). The CDR3 extends over 15 amino acids. The V gene lost 1 base and the J gene lost 4 bases, with 14 bases spanning the gap. The CDR3 DNA is TGTGCCAGCAGCTTAGAGGGCGGCAGGGGTTACGAGCAGTACTTC. Translated: CASSLEGGRGYEQYF.

The rearrangement joins TRBV29-1 to TRBJ1-5; 8 nucleotides align to TRBD1. The J segment lost 7 bases and the V segment lost 5 bases, leaving 10 bases of the junction unmatched. The CDR3 is 14 amino acids. In germline, CDR1 is SQVTM, CDR2 ANQGSEA. The CDR3, as DNA: TGCAGCGTTACCTCAGGGGGCTATGGGCAGCCCCAGCATTTT. Its translation: CSVTSGGYGQPQHF.

The J gene is TRBJ2-7, the V gene TRBV27, with 9 bases lining up with TRBD1. CDR1 is MNHEY and CDR2 is SMNVEV in the germline V gene (reference sequence). V lost 2 bases, J lost 2 bases, and 7 bases stayed unmatched. CDR3 size: 16 residues. DNA for the CDR3: TGTGCCAGCAGTTTAACCCGACAGGGGGGAGCCTACGAGCAGTACTTC. It encodes CASSLTRQGGAYEQYF.

The V and J genes are TRBV19 and TRBJ2-7; possible D gene TRBD1, 5 bases. The V end was cut by 4 bases, the J end by 0 bases, with 13 bases between. The germline gives CDR1 LNHDA, CDR2 SQIVND (reference sequence). The CDR3 extends over 15 amino acids. CDR3 sequence: CASSRDSATSYEQYF. DNA for the CDR3: TGTGCCAGTAGTAGAGACAGCGCAACCTCCTACGAGCAGTACTTC.

This chain connects TRBV18 to TRBJ2-3, with a weak D call TRBD1 (8 bases). The CDR3 extends over 18 amino acids. The V end lost 3 bases, the J end lost 0 bases, and 19 bases lay between the germline ends. Germline lookup yields CDR1 KGHSH and CDR2 LQKENI. CDR3 region: CASSPPAYRGGSTDTQYF. CDR3 in DNA: TGTGCCAGCTCACCTCCCGCCTACAGGGGGGGTAGCACAGATACGCAGTATTTT.

This sequence joins TRBV6-4 and TRBJ1-5; weak D call: TRBD1 (5 bases). CDR3 size: 15 residues. The germline CDR1 and CDR2 sequences are MRHNA and SNTAGT. V lost 6 bases and J lost 3, with 15 bases in between. The CDR3 spells CASSPRDSTNQPQHF. In nucleotides, the CDR3 is TGTGCCAGCAGCCCCAGGGACTCCACCAATCAGCCCCAGCATTTT.

This clone has only a few counts. This chain connects TRBV19 to TRBJ2-7; D is unclear. The CDR3 spans 14 residues. Germline CDR1 is LNHDA and CDR2 is SQIVND (reference sequence). The V and J ends lost 0 bases and 2 bases respectively, with 8 bases between them. CDR3 sequence (DNA): TGTGCCAGTAGTATAGAGTTCAGGACCTACGAGCAGTACTTC. Translated: CASSIEFRTYEQYF.

The chain links TRBV4-1 to TRBJ2-2; 15 nucleotides align to TRBD2. Per germline, CDR1 MGHRA and CDR2 YSYEKL. CDR3 length equals 18 residues. Trimming cost V 4 bases and J 5 bases; bases outside gene matches: 8. DNA of the CDR3: TGCGCCAGCAGCCGGACGGGACTAGCGGGGGGAAATACCGGGGAGCTGTTTTTT. Encoded protein: CASSRTGLAGGNTGELFF.

This chain uses TRBV30 with TRBJ1-1; unclear D gene. The CDR3 length is 13 residues. V was trimmed by 7 bases and J by 11 bases, leaving 23 bases between them. Germline CDR1 is GTSNPN and CDR2 is SVGIG (reference sequence). CDR3 nucleotides: TGTGCCTTGGAGATGGGATTGCCGGGGTTGGCTTTCTTT. It codes for CALEMGLPGLAFF.

V gene TRBV7-8 combines with J gene TRBJ1-1, with 8 bases identical to TRBD1. J was trimmed by 4 bases and V by 5 bases; bases with no gene match: 6. The CDR3 spans 14 residues. Germline V gene sequence: CDR1 SGHVS, CDR2 FQNEAQ. As DNA, the CDR3 is TGTGCCAGCAGCGTAGACAGGGGAATCACTGAAGCTTTCTTT. It is translated as CASSVDRGITEAFF.

The chain uses TRBV28 and TRBJ2-5, with 15 nucleotides matching TRBD2. The CDR3 has 15 amino acids. Per germline, CDR1 MDHEN and CDR2 SYDVKM. J gave up 7 bases and V 5 bases, and 5 bases lay outside the gene matches. Here the CDR3 DNA reads TGTGCCAGCAGTCCTGGGACTAGCGGGAGGAGGACCCAGTACTTC. It translates to CASSPGTSGRRTQYF.

The chain carries TRBV7-9 and TRBJ1-2; 7 positions match TRBD1. From germline, CDR1 is SEHNR and CDR2 FQNEAQ (reference sequence). The CDR3 contains 16 residues. The J segment lost 0 bases and the V segment lost 5 bases, leaving 9 bases of the junction unmatched. The CDR3 loop reads CASSLTGIVANYGYTF. The CDR3 bases are TGTGCCAGCAGCCTGACAGGGATAGTAGCTAACTATGGCTACACCTTC. The full variable domain, with the rest looked up from reference TRBV7-9 and TRBJ1-2, is DTGVSQNPRHKITKRGQNVTFRCDPISEHNRLYWYRQTLGQGPEFLTYFQNEAQLEKSRLLSDRFSAERPKGSFSTLEIQRTEQGDSAMYLCASSLTGIVANYGYTFGSGTRLTVV.

This chain links TRBV11-3 with TRBJ2-1, with TRBD2 matching over 9 bases. This CDR3 is 16 amino acids long. From germline, CDR1 is SGHNT and CDR2 YENEEA. J gave up 6 bases and V 3 bases, and 9 bases lay outside the gene matches. The CDR3 is CASSFFRRRGGNEQFF. CDR3 DNA: TGTGCCAGCAGCTTCTTCCGACGGCGGGGGGGCAATGAGCAGTTCTTC.

This clone was counted between two and nine times. The chain combines TRBV7-9 with TRBJ1-5, with TRBD1 matching 8 bases. CDR3 length: 14 residues. Germline values: CDR1 SEHNR, CDR2 FQNEAQ (reference sequence). The trim removed 5 bases at V and 6 bases at J, leaving 6 bases unmatched. The CDR3: CASSLGTGSQPQHF. CDR3 bases: TGTGCCAGCAGCCTAGGGACAGGAAGTCAGCCCCAGCATTTT.

This CDR3 is CASKLGGGAVVTQYF. As DNA, the CDR3 is TGTGCCAGCAAGTTGGGCGGGGGGGCTGTTGTGACCCAGTACTTC. The gene calls are TRBV6-6 and TRBJ2-5; 9 bases map to TRBD2. The CDR3 has 15 amino acids. Germline loops: CDR1 MNHNY, CDR2 SVGAGI (reference sequence). Trimming at V came to 7 bases and at J to 7 bases, leaving 13 bases not matched to a gene.

This clone was seen a few times. V is TRBV27 and J is TRBJ1-6, with 7 bases lining up with TRBD1. The CDR3 spans 15 residues. CDR1 and CDR2 (germline): MNHEY, SMNVEV (reference sequence). Trimming at V came to 5 bases and at J to 9 bases, leaving 10 bases not matched to a gene. The CDR3 nucleotides are TGTGCCAGCAGTCCCTGGGACAGTAGCACTTCACCCCTCCACTTT. The encoded protein is CASSPWDSSTSPLHF.

The chain joins TRBV2 to TRBJ2-5, with a possible D match to TRBD2 (6 bases). V lost 1 base and J 3 bases, leaving 9 bases between the germline ends. Germline V gene lookup returns CDR1 SNHLY and CDR2 FYNNEI. The CDR3 sequence is 14 residues long. The CDR3 DNA reads TGTGCCAGCAGTGAAGGCGGGGCAAAAGAGACCCAGTACTTC. The encoded protein is CASSEGGAKETQYF.

The chain links TRBV9 to TRBJ2-1; 9 bases align to TRBD2. The V gene's germline CDR1 is SGDLS and CDR2 YYNGEE. The CDR3 extends over 14 amino acids. J lost 7 bases, V lost 0 bases, and 2 bases had no gene match. The CDR3 DNA sequence: TGTGCCAGCAGCGTAGGACTAGCGGCAAATGAGCAGTTCTTC. The encoded protein is CASSVGLAANEQFF.

V usage is TRBV5-5 and J usage is TRBJ1-2; perhaps TRBD1 as D (5 bases). This CDR3 has 15 amino acids. V was pared by 4 bases and J by 1 base, with 14 bases between. The germline V gene encodes CDR1 SGHKS and CDR2 YYEKEE (reference sequence). The CDR3 DNA is TGTGCCAGCAGCCAGGGACGGGAGGGTAACTATGGCTACACCTTC. Its translation: CASSQGREGNYGYTF.

Only one count was recorded for this clone. The chain carries TRBV29-1 and TRBJ2-2, with D maybe TRBD1 (6 bases). The CDR3 contains 16 residues. Trimming cost V 0 bases and J 9 bases, with 20 bases left between them. From germline, CDR1 is SQVTM and CDR2 ANQGSEA. The DNA of the CDR3 is TGCAGCGTTGAAGACTTCGACAGGTTTGGTGGCAGGGAGCTGTTTTTT. It translates to CSVEDFDRFGGRELFF.